This T cell receptor beta chain was profiled in a study of blood T cell repertoires in COVID-19. In the original workflow: Reference gene primers were amplified, and this amplification served to estimate nucleated cell counts. Clones were sequenced by immunoSEQ multiplex PCR, and TCRdb holds only the in-frame ones, with some missing. The DNA gave D and trimming, while V, J and clone size come from that table. The profile shows 150,000 to 200,000 clones, about 87% of them singletons. The V end was cut by 5 bases, the J end by 1 base, with 8 bases between. From germline, CDR1 is LGHNA and CDR2 YSLEER. The CDR3 totals 13 residues.

This clonotype was obtained from a middle-aged man with active or convalescent COVID-19. Sequenced sample: peripheral blood. The chain recombines TRBV4-3 with TRBJ2-5; D gene ambiguous. CDR3 DNA sequence: TGCGCCAGCAGCTCACAGCTCCAAGAGACCCAGTACTTC. Its protein is CASSSQLQETQYF.